The rows below give T cell receptor beta chains drawn from one sample of a study of cytomegalovirus exposure and HLA in healthy donors. Clones were sequenced by immunoSEQ multiplex PCR, and TCRdb holds only the in-frame ones, with some missing. The table records approximately 200,000 clones, approximately 80% of them present only once. Sequenced: PBMCs. The receptors originated from a man between 18 and 35 years old in good health and CMV-seropositive. The CDR3 runs from the conserved cysteine through the conserved F or W. A D gene is named only where the DNA matches it firmly. Clone sizes are given selectively: once, few, many, or a class where the clone is expanded.

v_gene	abundance	j_gene	d_gene	CDR3aa	CDR3nt
TRBV30	NA	TRBJ2-7	TRBD2	CAWSGTRGYEQYF	TGTGCCTGGAGTGGGACTAGAGGCTACGAGCAGTACTTC
TRBV29-1	NA	TRBJ2-3	NA	CSVESGDTQYF	TGCAGCGTTGAATCGGGGGATACGCAGTATTTT
TRBV6-6	NA	TRBJ2-2	TRBD1	CASSYSERGPPELFF	TGTGCCAGCAGTTACTCAGAGAGGGGGCCCCCCGAGCTGTTTTTT
TRBV5-8	NA	TRBJ1-4	TRBD1	CASSYQTGTSEKLFF	TGTGCCAGCAGCTATCAGACAGGGACGAGTGAAAAACTGTTTTTT
TRBV27	NA	TRBJ2-7	TRBD2	CASRPGGSSYEQYF	TGTGCCAGCAGGCCGGGAGGTTCTTCCTACGAGCAGTACTTC
TRBV28	NA	TRBJ1-2	NA	CASSFTYGDTGGANYGYTF	TGTGCCAGCAGTTTCACGTATGGGGACACCGGGGGGGCTAACTATGGCTACACCTTC
TRBV4-2	NA	TRBJ2-1	TRBD2	CASSQRREGSYNEQFF	TGTGCCAGCAGCCAAAGGCGGGAGGGAAGTTACAATGAGCAGTTCTTC
TRBV30	NA	TRBJ2-7	TRBD2	CAWSVSGGSYEQYF	TGTGCCTGGAGTGTCAGCGGGGGTTCCTACGAGCAGTACTTC
TRBV28	NA	TRBJ2-5	NA	CASILRGFPYQETQYF	TGTGCCAGCATCCTTCGGGGGTTCCCGTACCAAGAGACCCAGTACTTC
TRBV7-2	NA	TRBJ2-2	TRBD1	CASTAWSLQGANTGELFF	TGTGCCAGCACAGCTTGGTCCCTACAGGGGGCCAACACCGGGGAGCTGTTTTTT
TRBV28	NA	TRBJ2-1	NA	CATLSGMGLGFF	TGTGCCACGTTAAGCGGAATGGGACTGGGGTTCTTC
TRBV28	NA	TRBJ2-6	TRBD2	CASLSGTVGGANVLTF	TGTGCCAGCCTCAGCGGGACTGTAGGTGGGGCCAACGTCCTGACTTTC
TRBV6-1	NA	TRBJ1-1	NA	CASSEEGYRDGAFF	TGTGCCAGCAGTGAAGAGGGATACAGGGATGGAGCTTTCTTT
TRBV21-1	NA	TRBJ2-1	NA	CASSVRQGAAYNEQFF	TGTGCCAGCAGCGTGAGACAGGGGGCAGCCTACAATGAGCAGTTCTTC
TRBV30	NA	TRBJ2-3	TRBD1	CAWSGYRGADTQYF	TGTGCCTGGAGTGGATACAGGGGTGCAGATACGCAGTATTTT
TRBV2	once	TRBJ1-5	TRBD1	CASSRDRGQEQPQHF	TGTGCCAGCAGTAGGGACAGGGGGCAGGAGCAGCCCCAGCATTTT
TRBV18	NA	TRBJ2-7	TRBD1	CASSPFLQGGGEQYF	TGTGCCAGCTCACCATTTCTACAGGGGGGAGGCGAGCAGTACTTC
TRBV19	NA	TRBJ2-1	NA	CASSIERSEGGPYNEQFF	TGTGCCAGTAGTATAGAAAGATCGGAGGGAGGCCCATACAATGAGCAGTTCTTC
TRBV6-5	once	TRBJ2-7	NA	CASSRDTSYEQYF	TGTGCCAGCAGCCGGGACACTTCCTACGAGCAGTACTTC
TRBV5-1	NA	TRBJ2-5	TRBD1	CASRAGTVDSETQYF	TGCGCCAGCAGGGCCGGGACAGTTGACTCAGAGACCCAGTACTTC
TRBV28	NA	TRBJ1-1	NA	CASSLPGHGMAEAFF	TGTGCCAGCAGTTTACCGGGACATGGTATGGCTGAAGCTTTCTTT
TRBV4-2	NA	TRBJ2-7	TRBD2	CASSQDTPMAGGPYEQYF	TGTGCCAGCAGCCAAGATACCCCTATGGCGGGAGGGCCCTACGAGCAGTACTTC
TRBV7-8	NA	TRBJ2-1	TRBD2	CASSLATSGPEQFF	TGTGCCAGCAGCTTAGCGACTAGCGGGCCTGAGCAGTTCTTC
TRBV5-1	NA	TRBJ2-1	TRBD2	CASSLTSASYNEQFF	TGCGCCAGCAGTCTAACTAGCGCCTCCTACAATGAGCAGTTCTTC
TRBV5-1	NA	TRBJ2-3	NA	CASSLRQATDTQYF	TGCGCCAGCAGCTTGCGGCAGGCCACAGATACGCAGTATTTT
TRBV28	NA	TRBJ1-1	NA	CASSSQGFGRLYTEAFF	TGTGCCAGCAGTTCCCAGGGGTTCGGGAGGTTGTACACTGAAGCTTTCTTT
TRBV9	NA	TRBJ2-2	NA	CASSVGGIGGELFF	TGTGCCAGCAGCGTAGGCGGGATAGGCGGGGAGCTGTTTTTT
TRBV14	NA	TRBJ1-2	TRBD1	CASSQVTGRQNYGYTF	TGTGCCAGCAGCCAAGTGACAGGGCGCCAGAACTATGGCTACACCTTC
TRBV29-1	NA	TRBJ2-1	NA	CSVEGKGGQIYNEQFF	TGCAGCGTTGAAGGCAAGGGGGGACAGATATACAATGAGCAGTTCTTC
TRBV13	many	TRBJ2-7	TRBD1	CASSLSRTGLNYEQYF	TGTGCCAGCAGCTTAAGCCGGACAGGGCTGAATTACGAGCAGTACTTC
TRBV28	NA	TRBJ2-7	TRBD1	CASSSSGQGDYEQYF	TGTGCCAGCAGCTCCTCGGGACAGGGGGACTACGAGCAGTACTTC
TRBV29-1	NA	TRBJ2-1	TRBD2	CSGGTSGSYNEQFF	TGCAGCGGGGGGACTAGCGGTTCCTACAATGAGCAGTTCTTC
TRBV4-1	NA	TRBJ1-4	TRBD1	CASRSIPLPGQPNEKLFF	TGCGCCAGCAGATCGATCCCCCTCCCGGGACAGCCTAATGAAAAACTGTTTTTT
TRBV5-6	NA	TRBJ2-2	NA	CASSLGMTANTGELFF	TGTGCCAGCAGCCTCGGGATGACGGCGAACACCGGGGAGCTGTTTTTT
TRBV5-1	NA	TRBJ1-2	TRBD1	CASSLEGQVSYGYTF	TGCGCCAGCAGCTTGGAGGGACAGGTCTCATATGGCTACACCTTC
TRBV7-2	NA	TRBJ2-1	NA	CASSPRSNEQFF	TGTGCCAGCAGCCCTCGCAGCAATGAGCAGTTCTTC
TRBV28	NA	TRBJ1-2	NA	CASSLGIGGYTF	TGTGCCAGCAGTTTAGGCATCGGGGGCTACACCTTC
TRBV15	NA	TRBJ2-5	NA	CATSPRKSQGMRETQYF	TGTGCCACCAGCCCTCGAAAGAGCCAGGGTATGCGGGAGACCCAGTACTTC
TRBV4-1	NA	TRBJ2-1	TRBD2	CASSHQTSDGYNEQFF	TGCGCCAGCAGCCACCAAACTAGCGATGGTTACAATGAGCAGTTCTTC
TRBV7-2	few	TRBJ1-1	TRBD1	CASSITQAGGTEAFF	TGTGCCAGCAGCATTACCCAGGCAGGGGGCACTGAAGCTTTCTTT
TRBV19	NA	TRBJ2-7	NA	CASLGEGTGAIWEQYF	TGTGCCAGTCTTGGGGAGGGGACAGGAGCCATTTGGGAGCAGTACTTC
TRBV27	many	TRBJ2-6	TRBD1	CASSLGTGGAGANVLTF	TGTGCCAGCAGTCTCGGGACAGGGGGCGCTGGGGCCAACGTCCTGACTTTC
TRBV11-3	NA	TRBJ1-2	NA	CASSLESGYGYTF	TGTGCCAGCAGCTTAGAGAGCGGCTATGGCTACACCTTC
TRBV7-2	NA	TRBJ2-7	NA	CASSLLLALTYEQYF	TGTGCCAGCAGCTTACTGCTAGCGCTAACTTACGAGCAGTACTTC
TRBV30	NA	TRBJ1-1	NA	CAWSVNGGAPRVEAFF	TGTGCCTGGAGTGTAAACGGGGGGGCCCCGCGGGTGGAAGCTTTCTTT